These T cell receptor beta chains were read from a single sample in a study of spatial heterogeneity in lung cancer. One entry per CDR3 protein results from TCRdb running MiXCR on the 5' RACE reads. The sample contains around 45,000 distinct CDR3 sequences, approximately 22% of which appear only once. Sample: PBMCs, taken at follow-up. The receptors originated from a female donor with early-stage non-small cell lung cancer. CDR3s include the opening cysteine and the closing phenylalanine or tryptophan. Expanded clones are given a class, and other clones once, few, many or no size at all.

>many|TRBJ2-1|TRBV24-1
CATGRGGSPYNEQFF
>many|TRBJ1-1|TRBV19
CASSISVAGTEAFF
>.|TRBJ1-1|TRBV5-5
CASSSGTPRNTEAFF
>few|TRBJ2-4|TRBV7-9
CASSLIVEEGAKNIQYF
>few|TRBJ2-5|TRBV4-2
CASSQGPGVAGEETQYF
>once|TRBJ1-1|TRBV7-3
CASSRQINTEAFF
>few|TRBJ1-1|TRBV5-6
CASSSRQGALNTEAFF
>many|TRBJ1-3|TRBV3-1
CASSQVRDISGNTIYF
>.|TRBJ1-5|TRBV5-5
CASGVSDSQPQHF
>many|TRBJ2-3|TRBV12-3/TRBV12-4
CASTRLRTDTQYF
>.|TRBJ2-3|TRBV19
CASSIRPDAVGGDTQYF
>many|TRBJ2-3|TRBV20-1
CSARAWGTGPDTQYF
>many|TRBJ2-5|TRBV14
CASSQDLVQETQYF
>once|TRBJ2-1|TRBV11-2
CASSTRTGGDNEQFF
>few|TRBJ2-7|TRBV7-6
CASGGENEQYF
>medium-sized|TRBJ1-6|TRBV4-1
CASSQGVSPLHF
>.|TRBJ2-1|TRBV9
CASSVTEYNEQFF
>many|TRBJ2-3|TRBV18
CASSLVALAGNADTQYF
>.|TRBJ2-1|TRBV14
CASGLAGGVNEQFF
>few|TRBJ2-5|TRBV29-1
CSVGGGGRETQYF
>.|TRBJ2-3|TRBV10-3
CAIRGGLDTDTQYF
>.|TRBJ2-1|TRBV6-6
CASSDPMGQNNRNEQFF
>.|TRBJ1-1|TRBV29-1
CSVRTGGTEAFF
>.|TRBJ2-6|TRBV5-1
CASSSSGGTGANVLTF
>.|TRBJ2-7|TRBV9
CASSPGQGNYEQYF
>few|TRBJ2-3|TRBV10-3
CAISDLRVDTQYF
>many|TRBJ2-5|TRBV3-1
CASSQDGRMRETQYF